Below, 11 T cell receptor beta chains from the same sample are listed, as sequenced in a study of blood T cell repertoires in COVID-19. Sequenced by immunoSEQ multiplex PCR; TCRdb stores in-frame clones only, minus some. The table records a few hundred thousand clones, around 89% of them present only once. The sample taken for sequencing was PBMCs or T cells enriched from blood (not recorded which). These receptors came from a man between 18 and 35 years old who had recovered from COVID-19.

The J gene is TRBJ2-5, the V gene TRBV19; 7 bases fit TRBD1. This CDR3 has 17 residues. Germline lookup yields CDR1 LNHDA and CDR2 SQIVND (reference sequence). V lost 5 bases to trimming and J lost 4 bases; unmatched junction nucleotides: 16. In DNA, the CDR3 is TGTGCCAGTAGTCCTTTGACAGGGACGGAATGGGGAGAGACCCAGTACTTC. The encoded protein is CASSPLTGTEWGETQYF.

The J gene is TRBJ2-2, the V gene TRBV11-1; a possible D gene is TRBD1 (6 bases). This CDR3 has 15 residues. The germline V and J ends were trimmed by 5 bases and 1 base, with 11 bases remaining between them. Germline V lookup: CDR1 SGHAT, CDR2 FQDESV (reference sequence). CDR3: CASSIPGQNTGELFF. The CDR3 nucleotides read TGTGCCAGCAGCATACCGGGACAGAACACCGGGGAGCTGTTTTTT.

V usage is TRBV5-1 and J usage is TRBJ2-5; 7 bases fit TRBD1. The germline V gene has CDR1 SGHRS and CDR2 YFSETQ. V lost 2 bases and J lost 2; bases outside the gene matches: 6. This CDR3 spans 15 amino acids. CDR3 loop: CASSFTPGQQETQYF. The CDR3 bases are TGCGCCAGCAGCTTTACTCCGGGACAGCAAGAGACCCAGTACTTC.

The CDR3 nucleotides read TGTGCCAGCAGCCTCCATGGGACAGCTAATCAGCCCCAGCATTTT. The encoded protein is CASSLHGTANQPQHF. V gene TRBV7-7 combines with J gene TRBJ1-5; the match to TRBD1 covers 7 bases. Germline loops: CDR1 SSHAT, CDR2 FNYEAQ (reference sequence). The CDR3 runs to 15 residues. With 5 bases clipped from V and 4 bases from J, the junction kept 8 bases outside the gene matches.

This chain's CDR3 is CASSSPRDSTTNEKLFF. CDR3 bases: TGTGCCAGCAGTTCACCTAGGGACAGCACAACTAATGAAAAACTGTTTTTT. This chain connects TRBV28 to TRBJ1-4, with 7 bases aligning to TRBD1. CDR3 length: 17 amino acids. V lost 4 bases, J lost 0 bases, and 8 bases stayed unmatched. Germline CDR1 MDHEN, CDR2 SYDVKM.

This clone was seen a single time. The chain is built from TRBV6-5 and TRBJ2-7; possible D gene TRBD2, 6 bases. CDR3 length: 12 residues. V lost 4 bases, J lost 3 bases, and 7 bases lay in between. Germline CDR1 MNHEY, CDR2 SVGAGI. The chain's CDR3 is CASSLADYEQYF. The CDR3 DNA reads TGTGCCAGCAGTTTAGCGGACTACGAGCAGTACTTC.

A few counts support this clone. This chain connects TRBV7-9 to TRBJ1-5, with D perhaps TRBD1 (5 bases). The CDR3 runs 17 residues. CDR1 SEHNR and CDR2 FQNEAQ come from the germline V gene (reference sequence). V gave up 3 bases and J gave up 4 bases, with 19 bases separating them. The CDR3 nucleotides are TGTGCCAGCAGCTTTCAATCCTTCGACAGACCTAATCAGCCCCAGCATTTT. This codes for CASSFQSFDRPNQPQHF.

V is TRBV5-1 and J is TRBJ1-6; 10 bases agree with TRBD1. V shed 3 bases and J 0 bases; nucleotides not matched to a gene: 6. The CDR3 is made up of 18 amino acids. CDR1 is SGHRS and CDR2 is YFSETQ in the germline V gene. This chain's CDR3 is CASSSGQGGDSYNSPLHF. The DNA for the CDR3 is TGCGCCAGCAGCTCTGGACAGGGGGGAGACTCCTATAATTCACCCCTCCACTTT.

The gene calls are TRBV4-3 and TRBJ2-7, with 7 bases aligning to TRBD1. The CDR3 consists of 15 residues. The V segment lost 3 bases and the J segment 2 bases; nucleotides outside the gene matches: 7. CDR1 is LGHNA, CDR2 YSLEER, per germline. CDR3 in DNA: TGCGCCAGCAGCCAGGGACAGTTTCGGGCCTACGAGCAGTACTTC. Protein product: CASSQGQFRAYEQYF.

This clone was picked up one time. The V gene is TRBV6-5, the J gene TRBJ2-5; TRBD1 agrees at 7 bases. The V gene end was trimmed by 6 bases and the J gene end by 4 bases; junction bases not matched to a gene: 5. Germline V gene data show CDR1 as MNHEY and CDR2 as SVGAGI. This CDR3 is built from 13 residues. This CDR3 reads CASRVTGPETQYF. The CDR3 DNA reads as TGTGCCAGCAGGGTGACAGGGCCAGAGACCCAGTACTTC.

The chain links TRBV11-3 to TRBJ2-1; a weak D match, TRBD2 (7 bases). CDR3 length: 16 amino acids. Germline V gene sequence: CDR1 SGHNT, CDR2 YENEEA. V lost 4 bases and J lost 0, with 13 bases in between. The CDR3 protein is CASSSKGGASYNEQFF. CDR3 nucleotide sequence: TGTGCCAGCAGCTCGAAAGGGGGGGCCTCCTACAATGAGCAGTTCTTC.